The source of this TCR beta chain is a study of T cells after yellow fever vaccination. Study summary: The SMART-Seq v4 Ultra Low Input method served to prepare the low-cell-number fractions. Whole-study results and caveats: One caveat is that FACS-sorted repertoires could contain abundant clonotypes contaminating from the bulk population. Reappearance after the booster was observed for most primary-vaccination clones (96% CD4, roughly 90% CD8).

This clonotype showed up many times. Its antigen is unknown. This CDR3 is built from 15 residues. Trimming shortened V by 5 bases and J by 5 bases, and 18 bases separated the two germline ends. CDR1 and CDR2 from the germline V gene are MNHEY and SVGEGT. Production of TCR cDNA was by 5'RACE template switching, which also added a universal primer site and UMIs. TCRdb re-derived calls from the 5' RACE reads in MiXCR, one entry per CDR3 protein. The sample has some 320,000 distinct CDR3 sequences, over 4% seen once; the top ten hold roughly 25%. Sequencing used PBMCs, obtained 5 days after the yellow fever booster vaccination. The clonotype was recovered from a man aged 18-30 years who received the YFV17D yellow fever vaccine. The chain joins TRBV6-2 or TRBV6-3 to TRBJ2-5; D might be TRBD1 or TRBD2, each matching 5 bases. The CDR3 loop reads CASSDTGTAAETQYF. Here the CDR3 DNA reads TGTGCCAGCAGTGATACGGGGACCGCGGCGGAGACCCAGTACTTC.